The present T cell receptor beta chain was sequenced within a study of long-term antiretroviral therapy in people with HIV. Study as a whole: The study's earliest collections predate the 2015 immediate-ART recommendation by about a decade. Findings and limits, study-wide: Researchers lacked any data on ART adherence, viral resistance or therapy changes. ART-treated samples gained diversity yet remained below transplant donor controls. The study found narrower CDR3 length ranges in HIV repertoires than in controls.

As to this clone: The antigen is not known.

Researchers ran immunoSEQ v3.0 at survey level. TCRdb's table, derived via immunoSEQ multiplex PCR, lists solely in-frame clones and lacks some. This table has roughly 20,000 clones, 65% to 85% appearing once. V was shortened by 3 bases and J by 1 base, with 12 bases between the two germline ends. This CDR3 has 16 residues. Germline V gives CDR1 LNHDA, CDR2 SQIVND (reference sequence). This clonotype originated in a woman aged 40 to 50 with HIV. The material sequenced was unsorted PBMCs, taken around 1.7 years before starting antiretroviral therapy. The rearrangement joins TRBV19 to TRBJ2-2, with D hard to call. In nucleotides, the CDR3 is TGTGCCAGTAGTATCCCCAGGTACCAGAACACCGGGGAGCTGTTTTTT. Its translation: CASSIPRYQNTGELFF.